One sample yielded the 22 T cell receptor beta chains listed below, sequenced in a study of blood T cell repertoires in COVID-19. Clones were sequenced by immunoSEQ multiplex PCR, and TCRdb holds only the in-frame ones, with some missing. The sample lists 190,000 or so clones; approximately 89% were seen once. Sample: peripheral blood. The receptor source for this set is a man in his forties or fifties with active or convalescent COVID-19.

The rearrangement links TRBV6-1 to TRBJ2-7; TRBD1 agrees at 9 bases. The CDR3 contains 18 residues. Per the germline V gene, CDR1 is MNHNS and CDR2 is SASEGT. V lost 0 bases to trimming and J lost 3 bases; unmatched junction nucleotides: 12. CDR3 in DNA: TGTGCCAGCAGTGAAGCTGTATTGGGACAGGGAGGGGACTACGAGCAGTACTTC. Translated, it gives CASSEAVLGQGGDYEQYF.

The J gene is TRBJ2-7, the V gene TRBV6-1; 8 nucleotides match TRBD1. J gave up 3 bases and V 6 bases, and 10 bases lay outside the gene matches. This CDR3 has 15 amino acids. The germline gives CDR1 MNHNS, CDR2 SASEGT. CDR3 amino acids: CASRKGQGVFYEQYF. In DNA, the CDR3 is TGTGCCAGCAGAAAAGGACAGGGAGTATTCTACGAGCAGTACTTC.

The V gene is TRBV5-1, the J gene TRBJ1-3; D perhaps matches TRBD1 (5 bases). Per the germline V gene, CDR1 is SGHRS and CDR2 is YFSETQ. V dropped 1 base and J dropped 0 bases, with 11 bases sitting between them. This CDR3 has 16 amino acids. CDR3 loop: CASSLKQESSGNTIYF. The CDR3 region has the DNA TGCGCCAGCAGCTTGAAACAGGAGAGCTCTGGAAACACCATATATTTT.

V is TRBV9 and J is TRBJ1-1; 7 bases are a match to TRBD1. CDR1 is SGDLS and CDR2 is YYNGEE in the germline V gene. V was clipped by 3 bases and J by 10 bases; unmatched bases: 15. There are 15 residues in the CDR3. The CDR3 sequence: CASSEFRTGEQGAFF. In DNA, the CDR3 is TGTGCCAGCAGCGAATTTCGGACAGGTGAACAGGGAGCTTTCTTT.

This clone appeared once. The chain carries TRBV3-1 (or the pseudogene TRBV3-2) and TRBJ2-1, with 12 bases lining up with TRBD2. The CDR3 totals 14 residues. J was trimmed by 6 bases and V by 4 bases; bases with no gene match: 1. Germline-derived CDR1 and CDR2 are LGHDT and YNNKEL (reference sequence). The CDR3 reads CASSPTSGGNEQFF. CDR3 nucleotides: TGTGCCAGCAGCCCGACTAGCGGGGGCAATGAGCAGTTCTTC.

J is TRBJ2-1 and V is TRBV12-3 or TRBV12-4; D is unresolved. This CDR3 spans 11 amino acids. The V and J ends lost 8 bases and 7 bases respectively, with 9 bases between them. The CDR3 DNA sequence: TGTGCCAGCGGGCTATGGAATGAGCAGTTCTTC. Amino acids: CASGLWNEQFF.

V and J are TRBV11-1 and TRBJ2-1; the match to TRBD2 covers 7 bases. The CDR3 has 14 residues. Trimming at V came to 5 bases and at J to 5 bases, leaving 6 bases not matched to a gene. The germline V gene has CDR1 SGHAT and CDR2 FQDESV (reference sequence). CDR3 bases: TGTGCCAGCAGCCAAGCCGGACTAGACAATGAGCAGTTCTTC. Its translation is CASSQAGLDNEQFF.

The V call is TRBV2, the J call TRBJ2-2; D may be TRBD1 (5 bases). Between the trimmed V and J ends, which lost 6 bases and 0 bases, there was a span of 8 bases. The CDR3 contains 14 residues. CDR1 SNHLY and CDR2 FYNNEI come from the germline V gene. DNA for the CDR3: TGTGCCAGCAGGGACAACCCGAACACCGGGGAGCTGTTTTTT. Its translation is CASRDNPNTGELFF.

The rearrangement links TRBV29-1 to TRBJ1-1, with unresolved D. Looked up from germline, CDR1 is SQVTM and CDR2 is ANQGSEA. V was shortened by 5 bases and J by 7 bases, with 8 bases between the two germline ends. CDR3 size: 10 residues. This CDR3 reads CSVRGNEAFF. The DNA of the CDR3 is TGCAGCGTTCGGGGAAATGAAGCTTTCTTT.

This rearrangement joins TRBV24-1 to TRBJ2-7; 9 nucleotides match TRBD1. Per germline, CDR1 KGHDR and CDR2 SFDVKD. J was trimmed by 4 bases and V by 4 bases; bases with no gene match: 4. This CDR3 contains 14 residues. CDR3 DNA: TGTGCCACCAGTGACTCTGGGACAGGGTACGAGCAGTACTTC. Translation: CATSDSGTGYEQYF.

The chain uses TRBV5-4 and TRBJ2-3; 8 bases align to TRBD2. The V gene end was trimmed by 0 bases and the J gene end by 0 bases; junction bases not matched to a gene: 3. Germline lookup yields CDR1 SGHNT and CDR2 YYREEE (reference sequence). This CDR3 has 16 amino acids. Here the CDR3 reads CASSLELADSTDTQYF. Here the CDR3 DNA reads TGTGCCAGCAGCTTGGAACTAGCGGATAGCACAGATACGCAGTATTTT.

J is TRBJ1-1 and V is TRBV10-1; TRBD1 might be the D (6 bases). Germline lookup yields CDR1 WNHNN and CDR2 SYGVQD (reference sequence). The V end lost 6 bases, the J end lost 0 bases, and 14 bases lay between the germline ends. CDR3 length equals 15 residues. Here the CDR3 reads CASSRDTGMNTEAFF. For the CDR3, the DNA is TGCGCCAGCAGCCGCGACACAGGGATGAACACTGAAGCTTTCTTT.

The chain recombines TRBV6-5 with TRBJ2-7; maybe TRBD2 (6 bases). V was cut by 6 bases and J by 11 bases, with 23 bases left in between. The CDR3 is 14 amino acids. The germline CDR1 and CDR2 sequences are MNHEY and SVGAGI. The CDR3 DNA sequence: TGTGCCAGCAGGGGGGGAGACGGGACGGCGGGTGAGTACTTC. This gives the protein CASRGGDGTAGEYF.

The chain employs TRBV11-2 and TRBJ2-7; D gene ambiguous. V was clipped by 4 bases and J by 3 bases, with 4 bases between them. This CDR3 contains 11 residues. The germline gives CDR1 SGHAT, CDR2 FQNNGV. The CDR3 loop is CASSSYYEQYF. The CDR3 DNA reads TGTGCCAGCAGCTCCTACTACGAGCAGTACTTC.

Concerning this clone itself: Other nucleotide sequences in the sample specify the same CDR3. The V and J genes are TRBV12-3 or TRBV12-4 and TRBJ1-3, with D perhaps TRBD1 (5 bases). Trimming left V 3 bases short and J 4 bases short, with 7 bases between. This CDR3 spans 13 amino acids. CDR3 DNA sequence: TGTGCCAGCAGTTTTTCAGGGGGAAACACCATATATTTT. Its translation: CASSFSGGNTIYF.

This clone occurred a few times. The chain joins TRBV7-8 to TRBJ2-5, with 7 nucleotides matching TRBD2. Looked up from germline, CDR1 is SGHVS and CDR2 is FQNEAQ. Trimming at V came to 4 bases and at J to 2 bases, leaving 10 bases not matched to a gene. The CDR3 sequence is 16 residues long. For the CDR3, the DNA is TGTGCCAGCAGCTCATCCCGGGCTAGCGGACAAGAGACCCAGTACTTC. Its protein is CASSSSRASGQETQYF.

This CDR3 reads CASSPQGGDEQYF. CDR3 nucleotide sequence: TGTGCCAGCAGTCCCCAGGGCGGCGACGAGCAGTACTTC. This chain links TRBV6-5 with TRBJ2-7; weak D call: TRBD1 (5 bases). CDR1 and CDR2 from the germline V gene are MNHEY and SVGAGI. The CDR3 is 13 residues long. The germline V and J ends were trimmed by 5 bases and 5 bases, with 13 bases remaining between them.

CDR3 nucleotides: TGCGCCAGCAGCTCGACAGCGAATTCACCCCTCCACTTT. Residues: CASSSTANSPLHF. The rearrangement links TRBV5-1 to TRBJ1-6, with D perhaps matching TRBD1 (5 bases). V lost 3 bases and J lost 7, with 8 bases in between. The CDR3 contains 13 residues. CDR1 and CDR2 (germline): SGHRS, YFSETQ.

The chain has TRBV28 and TRBJ2-3, with TRBD2 matching over 13 bases. V dropped 3 bases and J dropped 9; count of bases not matched to a gene: 9. This CDR3 is 16 amino acids long. In germline, CDR1 is MDHEN, CDR2 SYDVKM. Here the CDR3 reads CASSFRTSGGRGTQYF. The CDR3 DNA is TGTGCCAGCAGTTTCCGGACTAGCGGGGGACGTGGGACGCAGTATTTT. The whole variable domain, filled in from reference TRBV28 and TRBJ2-3, reads DVKVTQSSRYLVKRTGEKVFLECVQDMDHENMFWYRQDPGLGLRLIYFSYDVKMKEKGDIPEGYSVSREKKERFSLILESASTNQTSMYLCASSFRTSGGRGTQYFGPGTRLTVL.

CDR3 protein: CASSGRVGQPDGNTIYF. The CDR3 bases are TGTGCCAGCAGTGGGAGGGTCGGGCAGCCTGATGGAAACACCATATATTTT. The V and J genes are TRBV2 and TRBJ1-3; D remains ambiguous. Trimming took 4 bases from V and 3 from J, leaving 19 bases between them. CDR3 length: 17 amino acids. Germline lookup yields CDR1 SNHLY and CDR2 FYNNEI.

This chain links TRBV9 with TRBJ2-2, with 7 nucleotides matching TRBD1. The CDR3 consists of 18 residues. From germline, CDR1 is SGDLS and CDR2 YYNGEE. The V gene end was trimmed by 0 bases and the J gene end by 3 bases; junction bases not matched to a gene: 11. As DNA, the CDR3 is TGTGCCAGCAGCGTAGATACTTCCCGGGACAGAGACACCGGGGAGCTGTTTTTT. It translates to CASSVDTSRDRDTGELFF.

V and J are TRBV11-2 and TRBJ1-1, with 10 bases aligning to TRBD1. V gave up 4 bases and J gave up 4 bases; unmatched junction bases: 3. This CDR3 has 14 amino acids. Germline V gives CDR1 SGHAT, CDR2 FQNNGV. The CDR3 loop reads CASSSRTGGTEAFF. The CDR3 coding sequence is TGTGCCAGCAGCTCGCGGACAGGGGGCACTGAAGCTTTCTTT.